These 8 T cell receptor beta chains share one sample of origin, sequenced in a study of T cells in Graves' hyperthyroidism and ophthalmopathy. The CDR3 regions of TCR beta were amplified from RNA transcripts. First-round RT-PCR with HTBI primers amplified the TCR CDR3 region. TCRdb analysed the multiplex PCR reads with MiXCR anew, one entry per CDR3 protein. In the table there are about 250,000 distinct CDR3 sequences, approximately 24% of which are singletons. Source material: blood. These receptor sequences come from a woman in her 40s with Graves' ophthalmopathy.

The chain employs TRBV6-1 and TRBJ1-1; weak D call: TRBD1 (6 bases). Trimming left V 7 bases short and J 3 bases short, with 12 bases between. The germline gives CDR1 MNHNS, CDR2 SASEGT. CDR3 size: 13 residues. The CDR3 region has the DNA TGTGCCAGCACCCGAGGGGGTCACACTGAAGCTTTCTTT. Amino acid sequence: CASTRGGHTEAFF.

This chain uses TRBV6-2 or TRBV6-3 with TRBJ2-5; 9 positions agree with TRBD2. The trim removed 2 bases at V and 5 bases at J, leaving 3 bases unmatched. The CDR3 extends over 14 amino acids. Germline loops: CDR1 MNHEY, CDR2 SVGEGT. The CDR3 DNA reads as TGTGCCAGCAGTTACGTCCTAGCGGGGGAGACCCAGTACTTC. Its protein product is CASSYVLAGETQYF.

This clonotype was seen ten or more times. The V gene is TRBV19, the J gene TRBJ1-5; D ambiguous. Germline V gene sequence: CDR1 LNHDA, CDR2 SQIVND (reference sequence). V shed 4 bases and J shed 5 bases, with 6 bases lying between them. The CDR3 is 12 amino acids. CDR3 region: CASSKNDQPQHF. For the CDR3, the DNA is TGTGCCAGTAGTAAGAATGATCAGCCCCAGCATTTT.

This clonotype came up many times. The chain couples TRBV28 to TRBJ1-2; a weak D match, TRBD1 (6 bases). CDR3 length: 15 residues. The germline V gene encodes CDR1 MDHEN and CDR2 SYDVKM. V lost 6 bases to trimming and J lost 5 bases, with 19 bases between them. In nucleotides, the CDR3 is TGTGCCAGCAGCTCAATTACAGGGTCTCTATATGGCTACACCTTC. It codes for CASSSITGSLYGYTF.

This chain joins TRBV6-5 and TRBJ2-5; 10 positions match TRBD1. The CDR3 consists of 16 residues. Germline assignment: CDR1 MNHEY and CDR2 SVGAGI. V shed 7 bases and J 4 bases; nucleotides not matched to a gene: 12. The CDR3 region has the DNA TGTGCCAGCATGTTCGGCGGACAGGGGGGGAGAGAGACCCAGTACTTC. Translating it yields CASMFGGQGGRETQYF.

This chain uses TRBV20-1 with TRBJ1-1, with TRBD1 as a possible D gene (5 bases). V lost 1 base and J 3 bases, leaving 15 bases between the germline ends. CDR3 length equals 15 residues. Germline lookup yields CDR1 DFQATT and CDR2 SNEGSKA (reference sequence). The CDR3 sequence: CSARGTGGEDTEAFF. For the CDR3, the DNA is TGCAGTGCTAGAGGAACAGGCGGTGAGGACACTGAAGCTTTCTTT.

This clonotype was counted many times. The chain uses TRBV2 and TRBJ1-6, with TRBD1 identical over 10 bases. V dropped 5 bases and J dropped 9; count of bases not matched to a gene: 4. This CDR3 contains 14 residues. Looked up from germline, CDR1 is SNHLY and CDR2 is FYNNEI. The CDR3 DNA is TGTGCCAGCAGTAAGACAGGGGGCGGTTCACCCCTCCACTTT. Its protein product is CASSKTGGGSPLHF.

The rearrangement links TRBV19 to TRBJ2-4; 7 positions match TRBD2. Germline V CDR1 and CDR2: LNHDA, SQIVND (reference sequence). CDR3 size: 14 residues. V lost 7 bases and J lost 4; bases outside the gene matches: 7. The CDR3 DNA follows: TGTGCCAGTAAAATCGCGGGAGATAAAAACATTCAGTACTTC. It encodes CASKIAGDKNIQYF.